This T cell receptor (beta chain) stems from a study of OX40 agonist ivuxolimab in advanced cancers. Produced via immunoSEQ multiplex PCR; TCRdb's table is partial and in-frame only. The table has under 40,000 clones, 65% to 75% seen once. There are 13 residues in the CDR3. The V gene's germline CDR1 is GTSNPN and CDR2 SVGIG (reference sequence). Trimming cost V 1 base and J 6 bases, with 12 bases left between them. The TCR originated in an adult with an advanced solid tumor such as melanoma, head and neck, liver or kidney cancer. Specimen: CD4+ or CD8+ T cells sorted from blood, collected in a trial of the OX40 agonist ivuxolimab. The gene calls are TRBV30 and TRBJ2-5; perhaps TRBD1 as D (6 bases). The CDR3 DNA follows: TGTGCCTGGAGTGGGTCCCAGGGGAAGACCCAGTACTTC. Its translation is CAWSGSQGKTQYF.